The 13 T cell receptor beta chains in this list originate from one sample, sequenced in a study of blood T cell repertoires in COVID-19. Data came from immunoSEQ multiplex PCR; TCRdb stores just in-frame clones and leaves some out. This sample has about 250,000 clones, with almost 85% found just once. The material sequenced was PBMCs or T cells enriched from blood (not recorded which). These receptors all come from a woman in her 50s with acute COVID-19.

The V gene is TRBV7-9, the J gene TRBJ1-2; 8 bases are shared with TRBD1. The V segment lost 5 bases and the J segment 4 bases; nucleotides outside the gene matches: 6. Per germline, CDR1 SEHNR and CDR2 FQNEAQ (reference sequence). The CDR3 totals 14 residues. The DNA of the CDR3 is TGTGCCAGCAGCCTAGGGGACAGGCCCTATGGCTACACCTTC. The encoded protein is CASSLGDRPYGYTF.

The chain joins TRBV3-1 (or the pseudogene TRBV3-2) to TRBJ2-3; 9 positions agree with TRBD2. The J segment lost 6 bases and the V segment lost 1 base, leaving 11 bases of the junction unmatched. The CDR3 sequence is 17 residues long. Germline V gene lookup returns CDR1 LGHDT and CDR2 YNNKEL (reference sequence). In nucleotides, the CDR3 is TGTGCCAGCAGCCAAGGGCGCGGGGGGGAAGGGGGCGATACGCAGTATTTT. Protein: CASSQGRGGEGGDTQYF.

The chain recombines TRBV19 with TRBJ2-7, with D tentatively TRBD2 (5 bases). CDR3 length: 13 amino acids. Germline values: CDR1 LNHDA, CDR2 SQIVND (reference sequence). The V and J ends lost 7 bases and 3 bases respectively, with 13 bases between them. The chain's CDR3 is CASNVGEGYEQYF. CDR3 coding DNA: TGTGCCAGTAATGTCGGGGAAGGCTACGAGCAGTACTTC.

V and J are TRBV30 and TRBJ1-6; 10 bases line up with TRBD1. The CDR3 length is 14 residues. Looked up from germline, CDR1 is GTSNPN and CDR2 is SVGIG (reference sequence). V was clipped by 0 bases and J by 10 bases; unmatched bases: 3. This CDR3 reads CAWSVGQGPSPLHF. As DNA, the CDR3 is TGTGCCTGGAGTGTGGGACAGGGGCCCTCACCCCTCCACTTT.

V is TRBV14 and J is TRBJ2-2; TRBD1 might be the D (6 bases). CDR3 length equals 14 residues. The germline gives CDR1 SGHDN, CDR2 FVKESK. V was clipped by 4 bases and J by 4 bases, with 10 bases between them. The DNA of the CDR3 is TGTGCCAGCAGCCCAGGGGTGGGCACCGGGGAGCTGTTTTTT. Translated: CASSPGVGTGELFF. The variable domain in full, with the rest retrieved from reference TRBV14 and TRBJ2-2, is EAGVTQFPSHSVIEKGQTVTLRCDPISGHDNLYWYRRVMGKEIKFLLHFVKESKQDESGMPNNRFLAERTGGTYSTLKVQPAELEDSGVYFCASSPGVGTGELFFGEGSRLTVL.

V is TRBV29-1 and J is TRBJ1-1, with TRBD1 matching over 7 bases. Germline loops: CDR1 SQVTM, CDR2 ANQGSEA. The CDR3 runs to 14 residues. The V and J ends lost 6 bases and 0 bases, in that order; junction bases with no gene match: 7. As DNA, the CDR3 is TGCAGCGTGACACTGGGACAGCTGAACACTGAAGCTTTCTTT. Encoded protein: CSVTLGQLNTEAFF.

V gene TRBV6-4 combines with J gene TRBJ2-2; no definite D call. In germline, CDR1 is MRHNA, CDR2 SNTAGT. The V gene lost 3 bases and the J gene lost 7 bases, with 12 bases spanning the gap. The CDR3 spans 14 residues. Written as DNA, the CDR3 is TGTGCCAGCAGTGAACAGATTGCCGTCGGGGAGCTGTTTTTT. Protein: CASSEQIAVGELFF.

CDR3 in amino acids: CASSEGTGYYGYTF. DNA for the CDR3: TGTGCCAGCAGTGAAGGGACAGGCTACTATGGCTACACCTTC. The gene calls are TRBV2 and TRBJ1-2; 7 bases match TRBD1. The germline CDR1 and CDR2 sequences are SNHLY and FYNNEI. V lost 1 base to trimming and J lost 3 bases; unmatched junction nucleotides: 2. This CDR3 has 14 amino acids.

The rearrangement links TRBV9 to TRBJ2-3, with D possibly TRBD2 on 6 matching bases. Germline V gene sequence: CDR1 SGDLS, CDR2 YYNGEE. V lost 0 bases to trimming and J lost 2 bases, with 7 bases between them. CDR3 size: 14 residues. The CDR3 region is CASSVAGVTDTQYF. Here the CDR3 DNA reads TGTGCCAGCAGCGTAGCGGGGGTCACAGATACGCAGTATTTT. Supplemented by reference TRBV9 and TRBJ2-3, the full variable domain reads DSGVTQTPKHLITATGQRVTLRCSPRSGDLSVYWYQQSLDQGLQFLIQYYNGEERAKGNILERFSAQQFPDLHSELNLSSLELGDSALYFCASSVAGVTDTQYFGPGTRLTVL.

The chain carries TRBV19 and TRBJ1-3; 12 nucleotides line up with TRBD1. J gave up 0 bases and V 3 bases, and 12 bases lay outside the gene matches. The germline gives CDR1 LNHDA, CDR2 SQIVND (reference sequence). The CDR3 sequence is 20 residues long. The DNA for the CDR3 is TGTGCCAGTAGTATGTTAAGTCTGGGACAGGGGGCCTTCTCTGGAAACACCATATATTTT. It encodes CASSMLSLGQGAFSGNTIYF.

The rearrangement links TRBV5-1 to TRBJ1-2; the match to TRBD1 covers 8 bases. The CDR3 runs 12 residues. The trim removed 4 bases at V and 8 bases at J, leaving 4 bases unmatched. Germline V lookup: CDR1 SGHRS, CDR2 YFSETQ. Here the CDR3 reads CASSPTGAGYTF. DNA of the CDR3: TGCGCCAGCAGCCCGACAGGGGCCGGCTACACCTTC.

CDR3 loop: CAISGNGPEVVEKLFF. In DNA, the CDR3 is TGTGCCATCAGTGGGAACGGGCCGGAGGTGGTTGAAAAACTGTTTTTT. The genes are TRBV10-3 and TRBJ1-4; D remains ambiguous. CDR3 length: 16 amino acids. Trimming removed 4 bases from V and 7 bases from J, with 19 bases in between. CDR1 and CDR2 (germline): ENHRY, SYGVKD.

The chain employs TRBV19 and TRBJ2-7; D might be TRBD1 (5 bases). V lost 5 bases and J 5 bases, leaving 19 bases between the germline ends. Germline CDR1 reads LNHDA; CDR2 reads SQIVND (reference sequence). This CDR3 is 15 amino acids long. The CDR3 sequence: CASSAHSSTGNEQYF. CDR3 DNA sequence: TGTGCCAGTAGTGCCCACAGCTCTACAGGTAACGAGCAGTACTTC.